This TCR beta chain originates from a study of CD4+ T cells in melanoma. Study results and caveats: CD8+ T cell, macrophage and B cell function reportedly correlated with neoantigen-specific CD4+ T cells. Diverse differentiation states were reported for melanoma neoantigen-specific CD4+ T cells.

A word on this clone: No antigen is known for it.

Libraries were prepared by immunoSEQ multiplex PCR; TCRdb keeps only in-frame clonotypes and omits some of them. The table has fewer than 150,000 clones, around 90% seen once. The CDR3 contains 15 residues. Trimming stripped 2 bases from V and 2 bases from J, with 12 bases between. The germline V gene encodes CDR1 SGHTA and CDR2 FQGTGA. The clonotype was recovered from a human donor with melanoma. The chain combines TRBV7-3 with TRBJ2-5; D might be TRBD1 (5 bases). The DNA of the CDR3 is TGTGCCAGCAGCTTACAACCAGGGCGGCAAGAGACCCAGTACTTC. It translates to CASSLQPGRQETQYF.